The clone carrying this T cell receptor beta chain was seen more than once but under ten times. TCRdb re-called the RT-PCR reads through MiXCR, storing one row per CDR3 protein. Among almost 700,000 distinct CDR3 sequences listed, approximately 15% were seen once. The germline CDR1 and CDR2 sequences are DFQATT and SNEGSKA (reference sequence). V lost 4 bases to trimming and J lost 0 bases, with 11 bases between them. This CDR3 has 14 amino acids. J is TRBJ2-3 and V is TRBV20-1; perhaps TRBD1 as D (6 bases). The receptor's source is a female donor in good health, serving as a healthy control. Material for sequencing was memory CD4+ T cells from blood. CDR3 nucleotides: TGCAGTGCTACTCAGGGGTTTAGCACAGATACGCAGTATTTT. Translating gives CSATQGFSTDTQYF.